The 13 T cell receptor beta chains presented below share a single source sample, sequenced in a study of blood T cells in healthy people across ages. It was with a sample-barcoded 5' primer and a J-beta primer mix that a second PCR of roughly 7 to 12 cycles was run. TCRdb passed the 5' RACE reads through MiXCR, listing each CDR3 protein once. In the table there are about 1.5 million distinct CDR3 sequences, about 42% of which are singletons. The sequencing sample was made of blood. All receptors derive from a woman between 18 and 29 years old in good health.

This clonotype was counted only a few times. This rearrangement joins TRBV4-1 to TRBJ1-2; 8 bases are shared with TRBD1. With V trimmed by 0 bases and J by 8 bases, 8 bases remained unmatched. The germline V gene encodes CDR1 MGHRA and CDR2 YSYEKL. The CDR3 has 15 residues. CDR3 DNA sequence: TGCGCCAGCAGCCAAGATCGTCAGGGGGCGAACGGCTACACCTTC. As protein: CASSQDRQGANGYTF.

This rearrangement joins TRBV29-1 to TRBJ2-2; TRBD1 is a possible D gene (6 bases). The CDR3 loop spans 15 amino acids. Trimming removed 0 bases from V and 2 bases from J, with 10 bases in between. Germline assignment: CDR1 SQVTM and CDR2 ANQGSEA. The CDR3, as DNA: TGCAGCGTTGAAGACCTGACAGGAAACACCGGGGAGCTGTTTTTT. It translates to CSVEDLTGNTGELFF.

This clonotype was seen repeatedly, ten times or more. The CDR3 DNA follows: TGCGCCAGCAGCTACCGTCCACAGGGGGCCGATGAGCAGTTCTTC. It specifies CASSYRPQGADEQFF. V usage is TRBV4-1 and J usage is TRBJ2-1, with 9 bases fitting TRBD1. The CDR3 consists of 15 residues. The germline CDR1 and CDR2 sequences are MGHRA and YSYEKL. The ends lost 5 bases at V and 8 bases at J; junction bases unmatched: 10.

This CDR3 reads CASSLARDLHYEQYF. For the CDR3, the DNA is TGTGCCAGCAGCCTTGCCCGGGACCTACACTACGAGCAGTACTTC. This chain uses TRBV7-9 with TRBJ2-7; D may be TRBD1 or TRBD2 (5 bases each). V was trimmed by 5 bases and J by 3 bases, leaving 17 bases between them. Germline assignment: CDR1 SEHNR and CDR2 FQNEAQ (reference sequence). The CDR3 runs to 15 residues.

This clonotype was picked up a small number of times. The chain links TRBV4-1 to TRBJ2-7, with D unresolved. V was shortened by 0 bases and J by 3 bases, with 15 bases between the two germline ends. Germline V gene data show CDR1 as MGHRA and CDR2 as YSYEKL. This CDR3 has 16 amino acids. The CDR3 nucleotides read TGCGCCAGCAGCCAAGATGAGAGCCTGGCTCTCTACGAGCAGTACTTC. Protein product: CASSQDESLALYEQYF.

The chain carries TRBV27 and TRBJ1-6; D call uncertain. This CDR3 has 17 amino acids. V gave up 3 bases and J gave up 0 bases, with 12 bases separating them. Germline V gene data show CDR1 as MNHEY and CDR2 as SMNVEV (reference sequence). CDR3 protein: CASSFIPASSYNSPLHF. CDR3 nucleotide sequence: TGTGCCAGCAGTTTTATCCCAGCGAGCTCCTATAATTCACCCCTCCACTTT.

The gene calls are TRBV24-1 and TRBJ2-3; D uncertain. The V end was cut by 9 bases, the J end by 1 base, with 10 bases between. The germline V gene has CDR1 KGHDR and CDR2 SFDVKD. CDR3 length: 13 amino acids. The CDR3 protein is CATSGTGTDTQYF. The CDR3 coding sequence is TGTGCCACCTCGGGCACGGGCACAGATACGCAGTATTTT.

The rearrangement joins TRBV9 to TRBJ2-5, with D tentatively TRBD1 or TRBD2 (5 bases each). Germline CDR1 SGDLS, CDR2 YYNGEE. Trimming stripped 0 bases from V and 1 base from J, with 10 bases between. The CDR3 extends over 15 amino acids. CDR3 protein: CASSVAGSGQETQYF. CDR3 coding DNA: TGTGCCAGCAGCGTAGCAGGGAGCGGCCAAGAGACCCAGTACTTC.

This chain links TRBV7-2 with TRBJ2-7, with D maybe TRBD2 (7 bases). The CDR3 runs to 13 residues. Trimming stripped 5 bases from V and 3 bases from J, with 11 bases between. In germline, CDR1 is SGHTA, CDR2 FQGNSA. The CDR3 reads CASSGGGRYEQYF. CDR3 coding DNA: TGTGCCAGCAGCGGCGGGGGCCGCTACGAGCAGTACTTC. The full variable domain, rest sourced from reference TRBV7-2 and TRBJ2-7, is GAGVSQSPSNKVTEKGKDVELRCDPISGHTALYWYRQSLGQGLEFLIYFQGNSAPDKSGLPSDRFSAERTGGSVSTLTIQRTQQEDSAVYLCASSGGGRYEQYFGPGTRLTVT.

The chain couples TRBV6-5 to TRBJ1-6; D is unclear. Deletions cut 2 bases from V and 7 bases from J, with 9 bases between. CDR1 and CDR2 (germline): MNHEY, SVGAGI. The CDR3 runs to 14 residues. CDR3 in DNA: TGTGCCAGCAGTTACGACCCGGTGAATTCACCCCTCCACTTT. This gives the protein CASSYDPVNSPLHF.

The chain joins TRBV10-3 to TRBJ2-3, with D possibly called TRBD1 or TRBD2 (6 bases each). Germline CDR1 ENHRY, CDR2 SYGVKD. This CDR3 has 17 residues. V shed 10 bases and J shed 0 bases, with 23 bases lying between them. CDR3 amino acids: CATQGGRGRGSTDTQYF. In DNA form, the CDR3 reads TGTGCCACACAGGGTGGGCGGGGAAGAGGGAGCACAGATACGCAGTATTTT.

This clonotype occurred a few times. The rearrangement uses TRBV5-5 and TRBJ2-7; D remains unclear. The CDR3 spans 14 residues. V shed 0 bases and J shed 2 bases, with 9 bases lying between them. Germline V CDR1 and CDR2: SGHKS, YYEKEE (reference sequence). CDR3 nucleotides: TGTGCCAGCAGCTTGGCACCCAGTACCTACGAGCAGTACTTC. Protein sequence: CASSLAPSTYEQYF.

The J gene is TRBJ2-5, the V gene TRBV29-1; 10 nucleotides align to TRBD1. The CDR3 loop spans 16 amino acids. The germline V gene encodes CDR1 SQVTM and CDR2 ANQGSEA. Unmatched junction bases numbered 14, after V lost 5 bases and J lost 5 bases. The CDR3 DNA is TGCAGCGTTAGGCCTAGGACAGGGGGGTCTCTTGAGACCCAGTACTTC. It codes for CSVRPRTGGSLETQYF.